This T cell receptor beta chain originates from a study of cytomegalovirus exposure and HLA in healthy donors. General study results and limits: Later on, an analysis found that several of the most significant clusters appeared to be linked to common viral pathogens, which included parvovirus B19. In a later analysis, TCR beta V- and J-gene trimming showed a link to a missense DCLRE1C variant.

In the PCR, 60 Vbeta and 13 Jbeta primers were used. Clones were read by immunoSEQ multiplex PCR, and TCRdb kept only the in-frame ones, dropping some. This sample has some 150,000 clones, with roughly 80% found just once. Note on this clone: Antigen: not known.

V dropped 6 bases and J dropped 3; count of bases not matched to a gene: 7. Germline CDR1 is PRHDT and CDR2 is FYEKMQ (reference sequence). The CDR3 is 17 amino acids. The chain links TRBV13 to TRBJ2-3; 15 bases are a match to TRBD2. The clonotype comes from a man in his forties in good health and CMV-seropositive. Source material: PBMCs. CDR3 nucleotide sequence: TGTGCCAGCAGGGTGGGACTAGCGGGAGGTTTGACAGATACGCAGTATTTT. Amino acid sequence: CASRVGLAGGLTDTQYF.